This T cell receptor beta chain is from a study of blood T cell repertoires in COVID-19. Libraries were prepared by immunoSEQ multiplex PCR; TCRdb keeps only in-frame clonotypes and omits some of them. The repertoire includes about 190,000 clones, around 80% of them detected once, and about an eighth sits in the top ten. V lost 2 bases and J 5 bases, leaving 18 bases between the germline ends. There are 16 residues in the CDR3. CDR1 is MGHRA, CDR2 YSYEKL, per germline. The chain couples TRBV4-1 to TRBJ1-2, with a weak D call TRBD1 (5 bases). Sequenced: peripheral blood. This clonotype was obtained from a woman aged 50 to 65 with acute or convalescent COVID-19. CDR3 protein: CASSQLPTDSGYGYTF. The DNA for the CDR3 is TGCGCCAGCAGCCAACTCCCGACAGATTCTGGATATGGCTACACCTTC.